This T cell receptor (beta chain) was identified during a study of cytomegalovirus exposure and HLA in healthy donors (dated by TCRdb to about 2017). Context from the whole study: In an earlier analysis of fewer than 750 of the donors, 250 to 300 Gb of sequence data and 117 million unique TCR beta sequences from 150 million to 200 million T cells were reported. Besides the first cohort of hundreds of subjects, a separate validation cohort made up of 120 different subjects was used. The study aimed to test whether cataloging public T cell receptors could reveal signatures of past pathogen exposure. The later analysis used no new phenotypic data to find candidate immune exposures, relying instead on TCR beta sequences and their occurrence across donors. Of the approximately 400 genotyped donors, around 81% fell in the genetic ancestry cluster associated with self-reported Caucasian donors. Among almost 400 genotyped donors of the cohort, an average of approximately 250,000 unique TCR beta nucleotide sequences were sequenced per donor, approximately 20% of them non-productive. Around 300 gigabases of sequencing data and approximately 85 million unique TCR sequences were included in an early release covering 550 to 650 HLA-typed donors. Five DR-DQ haplotypes were handled as single units for association and clustering because linkage in the cohort was strong. Every discovery cohort repertoire had been produced on one sequencing platform. Typing coverage varied by locus: roughly 629-630 donors for A, B, C, DRB1 and DQB1; about 520 for DQA1; around 610 for DPA1; 450 to 480 for DPB1. High-throughput TCR immunosequencing, statistical association of individual TCRs with disease status, and machine learning were combined to predict cytomegalovirus infection status. Alongside the repertoire data, information on donor age, sex, ethnicity and CMV serostatus was compiled. The study used immunosequencing to profile the T cell repertoires of approximately 650 subjects and linked those repertoires to cytomegalovirus serostatus. In a later analysis, previously published TCR beta repertoires from several hundred donors were re-analyzed and high-resolution HLA genotyping was added so that TCR occurrence patterns could be studied. A later genetic analysis took genome-wide SNP genotypes for about three fifths of the roughly 670 donors and used that subset as a discovery cohort. To decide whether each TCR beta V gene segment behaved as functional or pseudogenic, an earlier analysis of some 600 of the donors relied on high-throughput TCR beta sequencing. HLA typing covered class I and class II loci at four-digit resolution. Findings and caveats that apply to the study as a whole: For the cohort, immune exposure information was limited to CMV serostatus. Several of the top co-occurrence clusters appeared to be linked to parvovirus B19, influenza, CMV and Epstein-Barr virus, according to a later analysis. In a later analysis, HLA-associated TCR beta chains were found to be more clonally expanded and to have lower generation probabilities than equally common non-associated chains. A later analysis associated 16,951 TCR beta sequences with specific HLA alleles at a false discovery rate of 0.05. The classifier was reported to diagnose cytomegalovirus status with high specificity and sensitivity in both the original cohort and the validation cohort. In an earlier analysis of 450 to 750 of the donors, most TCR beta V segments appeared in productive rearrangements about 90% or about 30% of the time, broadly matching IMGT annotations. A group of highly shared sequence variants was considered likely to be a technical artifact of the sequencing pipeline. Strong co-occurrence of HLA alleles, especially DR and DQ, made assigning TCR associations to individual alleles difficult. Correlated functional status among segregating V segments might reflect linkage disequilibrium, but an unknown experimental factor could not be ruled out. A few of the identified cytomegalovirus-associated TCR beta chains were confirmed in vitro to be specific for cytomegalovirus antigens. A further reported finding was that TCR beta sequences accurately predicted the HLA-A and HLA-B alleles for most subjects in the first cohort. In a later genetic analysis, a missense DCLRE1C variant was associated with V-gene and J-gene trimming of TCR beta chains, and the association was replicated in an independent cohort. In a later analysis, most CMV-associated TCR beta chains were found to appear HLA-restricted, with HLA associations seemingly driven largely by CMV exposure. The study listed 164 TCR beta chains as associated with cytomegalovirus. Some IMGT-functional V segments, including TRBV6-2 and TRBV6-3, could not be told apart with the 87-base-pair reads, so those segments were excluded. Because counts were too low, some 16 rarely observed V segments, including chromosome 9 orphons, were excluded from the earlier analysis of 587 of the donors. Because HLA typing was unavailable for some donors at each locus, only the typed subset was used in association tests. According to a later analysis, TCR association rates differed among HLA loci, with DRB1 alleles showing the most associated TCRs and HLA-C alleles showing the fewest. It was suggested by the authors that the approach could potentially be generalized to other disease states and immunological phenotypes. According to a later genetic analysis, donors in an Asian-associated ancestry cluster had fewer N-insertions in productive TCRs than the roughly 700-donor mean. Across donors, most TCR sequences were observed very rarely, whereas some public TCRs were present in many individuals. In this cohort, only TCR beta chains were sequenced, and detectable features were limited by the absence of alpha or paired-chain data. Roughly uniform sequencing depth across donors was assumed in presence/absence analyses, although this assumption may not hold.

The method was the immunoSEQ multiplex PCR assay. A mixture of 60 forward primers for TCR Vbeta segments and 13 reverse primers for TCR Jbeta segments was used in the multiplex PCR. Amplification of the CDR3 region of rearranged TCR beta genes was performed with a multiplex PCR assay on genomic DNA. On the Illumina HiSeq System, the amplified TCR beta libraries were sequenced as 87-base-pair reads. The published analysis was carried out like this. A later analysis tallied 75 million to 95 million unique TCR beta chains across the 650 to 750 repertoires, and approximately 9.9 million of those chains were shared by two or more donors. Raw reads were error-corrected and collapsed into unique sequences with a nearest-neighbor algorithm that merged closely related sequences to remove PCR and sequencing errors. To assign V, D and J gene segments, CDR3 sequences were aligned to IMGT reference sequences. For a sequence to be retained, at least a six-nucleotide match to both a V gene segment and a J gene segment was required. Rearrangements were called productive when the CDR3 lacked stop codons and stayed in frame with V and J; all others were non-productive. CDR3 was defined according to IMGT convention as the region running from the second conserved V-encoded cysteine to the conserved J-encoded phenylalanine. In an earlier analysis of roughly 580 of the donors, sequences lacking an unambiguous match to a single V gene segment were excluded. An earlier analysis of about 590 of the donors classified V segments as functional when productive rearrangements were above 56.7% and as segregating when the standard deviation between donors was above 5%. A statistical classification framework was built for diagnosing cytomegalovirus status from the catalog of TCR beta chain sequences. V and J gene assignment, in a later analysis, came from comparing TCR nucleotide sequences with IMGT/GENE-DB human TR gene sequences. In a later analysis, CDR3 sequences and most-parsimonious VDJ recombination scenarios were assigned using the TCRdist pipeline. In a later analysis, each TCR beta chain was defined by its CDR3 amino acid sequence together with its V-gene family, and reads lacking a unique V-gene family were excluded. As a way to deal with suspected cross-contamination and a sequencing artifact, a later analysis dropped 450 to 600 nucleotide sequences that were highly shared and had low generation probability. For each public chain, a later analysis derived a clonal expansion index from normalized ranks of inferred template counts within each repertoire. A later analysis computed generation probabilities with a VDJ recombination model fitted to out-of-frame rearrangements, and checked the results against IGoR. In a later analysis, TCR-TCR, TCR-HLA and TCR-CMV co-occurrence was scored with hypergeometric tests, and a repertoire-size bias correction was applied to TCR pairs. False discovery rates were estimated in a later analysis by permuting HLA or CMV assignments 20 times. A later analysis grouped co-occurring TCRs with DBSCAN, adding TCRdist sequence similarity when clustering within HLA-allele-positive subsets. Repertoires with fewer than 30,000 or more than 120,000 public chains, plus five repertoires with anomalous nucleotide sharing, were excluded from co-occurrence clustering. TCRdb provides this immuneACCESS table in a form limited to in-frame rearrangements. Some clones are lacking; in checked studies, under half of them reflect an unresolved V gene, and why the rest are absent is not known. V and J calls and clone size follow that table, whereas D and trimming were derived from the DNA. For this sample there are roughly 150,000 clones; approximately 83% appear just once. The ten largest clones represent more than 2.5% of the sample.

Cut back by 3 bases and 3 bases, the V and J ends lie 12 bases apart. CDR1 and CDR2, per the germline V gene, are SGHTA and FQGNSA. From cysteine to phenylalanine, the CDR3 is 15 amino acids long. The CDR3 DNA has 45 bases and is translated from base 1. For this clone: Its recognized antigen is unknown. Base qualities are not recorded, but no much larger clone differs from it by a single base.

The cohort comprised 710 or so healthy bone marrow donors. Cohort members were all nominally healthy when sampled, although unrecorded immune exposures were likely present. The donor was CMV seronegative and was included in the group of around 320 seronegative cohort members. Every donor gave a peripheral blood sample, and the peripheral blood mononuclear cells from that sample were used for TCR beta sequencing. The Qiagen DNeasy Blood Extraction Kit was used to extract genomic DNA from the blood cell samples. The clonotype originates from a male donor in good health and CMV-seronegative. The rearranged segments are TRBV7-2 and TRBJ1-5; TRBD1 could be the D gene, as 5 bases match. Sequenced sample: PBMCs. This receptor has the CDR3 CASSFLDSLNQPQHF. The nucleotides read TGTGCCAGCAGCTTCTTAGACAGCCTCAATCAGCCCCAGCATTTT.